This TCR beta chain was sequenced for a study of blood T cell repertoires in COVID-19 (dated by TCRdb to 2020 to 2022). Study-level background: The collaborator samples originated in the United States, Italy and Spain and spanned the acute and convalescent phases of COVID-19. Nearly every sample came with metadata listing a de-identified subject ID, COVID-19 status, age in years and sex. The material from the prospective study consisted of cDNA or gDNA derived from T cells, B-cell-depleted T cells, or PBMCs. Samples came from the ongoing ImmuneRACE study (first 160 participants) plus 1,254 subjects from 6 global collaborators. Where available, HLA class I and class II types were obtained from metadata supplied by the sample provider rather than from assay-based typing. The repertoires were released in a freely available public database meant as a resource for research on the immune response to SARS-CoV-2. Subjects who had been exposed to COVID-19, were actively infected with it, or had recovered from it provided the deeply sampled blood TCRbeta repertoires that made up the dataset.

The collaborating institutions used their own protocols to collect whole blood in K2EDTA tubes. Collaborator samples were shipped for TCRbeta analysis as frozen whole blood, isolated PBMCs, or DNA extracted from either sample type. TCRbeta CDR3 regions were amplified from genomic DNA by means of the immunoSEQ Assay, a bias-controlled multiplex PCR. The authors' analysis ran thus. Within the assay, amplification of reference gene primers was used to estimate how many nucleated cells each sample contained. To quantify the absolute abundance of each unique TCRbeta CDR3 rearrangement, sequence reads were collapsed and filtered. Productive Simpson clonality was computed per sample as the square root of Simpson's diversity index over productive rearrangements. The source is immuneACCESS, and TCRdb retained only in-frame sequences with V and J called. Part of the clones is not carried over; for the studies checked, unresolved V genes explain less than half of this, and the remainder is unexplained. The V and J calls and clone size were taken over from that table, and D and trimming were inferred from the DNA. The sample table records fewer than 85,000 clones; 87% of these occur just once. The ten biggest clones cover 5.4% of the sample.

Via the germline V gene (reference sequence), CDR1 is MNHEY and CDR2 SMNVEV. The CDR3, cysteine through phenylalanine, is 15 amino acids long. The DNA shown is the 45-base CDR3, in frame from base 1. V is pared back by 6 bases and J by 8 bases, with 19 bases lying between the germline termini. The full study reports these points: How much clinical and demographic metadata was included differed by source and by participant, and the metadata was provided uncurated.

With regard to this clone: What this receptor recognizes is not known. Base qualities are not at hand, and no much larger clone is one base apart.

This TCR derives from a man aged 55-75 years with acute or convalescent COVID-19. Sequenced sample: peripheral blood. This receptor chain uses TRBV27 and TRBJ1-4; the D region possibly corresponds to TRBD1 (5 bases align). The DNA sequence is TGTGCCAGCAGGCCCCGGGACTCCCGGGAGGAAAAACTGTTTTTT. Translation gives CASRPRDSREEKLFF.